The entry below gives a single T cell receptor beta chain sequence along with its context. Its antigen is undetermined. This record comes from a study of identical twins. TCRdb recomputed calls from the 5' RACE reads with MiXCR, one row per CDR3 protein. There are a few hundred thousand distinct CDR3 sequences in the sample; around an eighth occur only once, and approximately 0.98% lies in the top ten. Study outcomes and limitations: Cross-sectional statistics underpinned the conclusions; the same donors were not followed. Out-of-frame alpha sequences shared by twins were enriched for low generation probability.

The CDR3 consists of 15 residues. Germline CDR1 is SGHTA and CDR2 is FQGNSA. Losses at the gene ends were 5 bases for V and 0 bases for J; bases not matched to a gene: 5. These same records also appear under a second study, on yellow fever vaccine responses in identical twins.

Specimen: CD4+ T cells sorted from blood. This receptor was taken from a woman aged 18 to 35 in good health. This rearrangement joins TRBV7-2 to TRBJ2-3; 7 nucleotides line up with TRBD1. Written as DNA, the CDR3 is TGTGCCAGCAGCACAGACAGGGTTAGCACAGATACGCAGTATTTT. Protein: CASSTDRVSTDTQYF. The complete variable domain, with remaining parts taken from reference TRBV7-2 and TRBJ2-3, reads GAGVSQSPSNKVTEKGKDVELRCDPISGHTALYWYRQSLGQGLEFLIYFQGNSAPDKSGLPSDRFSAERTGGSVSTLTIQRTQQEDSAVYLCASSTDRVSTDTQYFGPGTRLTVL.